This entry describes one T cell receptor beta chain. In the original analysis: Amplification from reference gene primers served as the basis for estimated nucleated cell counts. Libraries were prepared by immunoSEQ multiplex PCR; TCRdb keeps only in-frame clonotypes and omits some of them. Clonal size and the V and J genes are those of that table, whereas D and trimming came from the DNA. The sample records around 270,000 clones, about four fifths being singletons. These data come from a study of blood T cell repertoires in COVID-19. Turning to the study itself: The United States, Italy and Spain provided the acute and convalescent COVID-19 samples.

V was clipped by 5 bases and J by 8 bases, with 15 bases between them. Germline V gene data show CDR1 as GTSNPN and CDR2 as SVGIG (reference sequence). The CDR3 loop spans 12 amino acids. The rearrangement uses TRBV30 and TRBJ1-2; D is unresolved. Sequencing was performed on peripheral blood. This TCR was sampled from a woman between 35 and 50 years old who had recovered from COVID-19. The CDR3 DNA is TGTGCCTGGGGAGGCTTCCGAGGCGGCTACACCTTC. Protein: CAWGGFRGGYTF.